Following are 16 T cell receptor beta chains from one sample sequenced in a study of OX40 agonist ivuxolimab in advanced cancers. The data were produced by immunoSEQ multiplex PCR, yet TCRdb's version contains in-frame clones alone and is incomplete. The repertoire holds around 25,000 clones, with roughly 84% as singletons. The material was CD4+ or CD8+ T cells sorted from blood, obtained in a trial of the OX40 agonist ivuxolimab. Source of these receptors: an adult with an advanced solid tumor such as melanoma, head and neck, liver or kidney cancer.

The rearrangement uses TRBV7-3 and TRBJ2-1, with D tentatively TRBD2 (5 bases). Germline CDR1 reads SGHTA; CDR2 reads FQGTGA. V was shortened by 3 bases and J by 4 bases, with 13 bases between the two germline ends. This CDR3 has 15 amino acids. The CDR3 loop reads CASSLDLSGYNEQFF. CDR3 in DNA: TGTGCCAGCAGCTTGGATCTTTCGGGGTACAATGAGCAGTTCTTC.

The CDR3 sequence: CASSLVPLKGPISEQYF. As DNA, the CDR3 is TGTGCCAGCAGCTTAGTGCCGTTAAAAGGACCAATTTCGGAGCAGTACTTC. The rearrangement joins TRBV11-2 to TRBJ2-7; no firm D call. CDR1 SGHAT and CDR2 FQNNGV come from the germline V gene. Trimming shortened V by 1 base and J by 7 bases, and 23 bases separated the two germline ends. The CDR3 is 17 amino acids.

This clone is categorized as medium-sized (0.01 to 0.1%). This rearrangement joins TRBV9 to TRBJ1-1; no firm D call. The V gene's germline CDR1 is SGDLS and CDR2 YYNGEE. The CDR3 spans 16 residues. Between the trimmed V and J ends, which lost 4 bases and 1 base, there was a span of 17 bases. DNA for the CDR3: TGTGCCAGCAGCCCGAGTTACCGACACCAGAACACTGAAGCTTTCTTT. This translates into CASSPSYRHQNTEAFF.

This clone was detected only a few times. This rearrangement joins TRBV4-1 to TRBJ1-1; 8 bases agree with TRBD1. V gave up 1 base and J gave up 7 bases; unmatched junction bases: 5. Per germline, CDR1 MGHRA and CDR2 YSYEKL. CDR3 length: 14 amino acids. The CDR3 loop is CASSQVDRGSEAFF. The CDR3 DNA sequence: TGCGCCAGCAGCCAAGTAGACAGGGGCAGTGAAGCTTTCTTT.

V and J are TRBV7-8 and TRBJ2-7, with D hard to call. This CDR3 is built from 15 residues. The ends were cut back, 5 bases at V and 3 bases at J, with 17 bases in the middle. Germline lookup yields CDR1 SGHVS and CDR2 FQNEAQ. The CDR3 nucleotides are TGTGCCAGCAGCCAAAGACACCGAGTCAACTACGAGCAGTACTTC. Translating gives CASSQRHRVNYEQYF. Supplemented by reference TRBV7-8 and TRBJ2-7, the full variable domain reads GAGVSQSPRYKVAKRGQDVALRCDPISGHVSLFWYQQALGQGPEFLTYFQNEAQLDKSGLPSDRFFAERPEGSVSTLKIQRTQQEDSAVYLCASSQRHRVNYEQYFGPGTRLTVT.

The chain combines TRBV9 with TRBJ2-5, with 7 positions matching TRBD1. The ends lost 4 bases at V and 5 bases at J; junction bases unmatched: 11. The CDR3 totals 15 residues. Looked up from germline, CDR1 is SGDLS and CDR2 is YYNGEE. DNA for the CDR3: TGTGCCAGCAGCCCTTGGACAGGATCGGACGAGACCCAGTACTTC. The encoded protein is CASSPWTGSDETQYF.

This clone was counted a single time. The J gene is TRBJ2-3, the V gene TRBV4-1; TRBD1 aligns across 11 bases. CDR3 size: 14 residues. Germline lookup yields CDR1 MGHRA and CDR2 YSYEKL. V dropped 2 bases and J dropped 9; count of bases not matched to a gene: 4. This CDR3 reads CASSQPDRGRTQYF. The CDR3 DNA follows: TGCGCCAGCAGCCAACCGGACAGGGGGCGAACGCAGTATTTT.

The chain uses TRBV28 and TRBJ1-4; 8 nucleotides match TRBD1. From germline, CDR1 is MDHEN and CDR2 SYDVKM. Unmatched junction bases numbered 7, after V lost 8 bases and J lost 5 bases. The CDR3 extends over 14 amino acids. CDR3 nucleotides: TGTGCCAGCTGCTCCGGGACAGGAAATGAAAAACTGTTTTTT. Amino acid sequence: CASCSGTGNEKLFF. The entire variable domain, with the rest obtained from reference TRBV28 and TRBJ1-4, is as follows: DVKVTQSSRYLVKRTGEKVFLECVQDMDHENMFWYRQDPGLGLRLIYFSYDVKMKEKGDIPEGYSVSREKKERFSLILESASTNQTSMYLCASCSGTGNEKLFFGSGTQLSVL.

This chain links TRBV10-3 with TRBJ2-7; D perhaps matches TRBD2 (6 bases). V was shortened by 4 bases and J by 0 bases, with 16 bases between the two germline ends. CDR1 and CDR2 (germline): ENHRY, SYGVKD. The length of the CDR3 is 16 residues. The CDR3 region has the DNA TGTGCCATCAGTGGAAGACTAGAACTCACCTCCTACGAGCAGTACTTC. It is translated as CAISGRLELTSYEQYF.

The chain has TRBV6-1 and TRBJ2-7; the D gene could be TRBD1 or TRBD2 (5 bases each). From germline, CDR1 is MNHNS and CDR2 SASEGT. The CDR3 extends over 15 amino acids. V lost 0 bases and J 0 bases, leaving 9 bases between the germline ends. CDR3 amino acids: CASSEARGPSYEQYF. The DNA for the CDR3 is TGTGCCAGCAGTGAAGCGAGGGGACCCTCCTACGAGCAGTACTTC.

CDR3 protein: CASNRGLSTDTQYF. Here the CDR3 DNA reads TGTGCCAGCAACAGGGGGCTGAGCACAGATACGCAGTATTTT. This chain joins TRBV6-6 and TRBJ2-3, with 9 bases lining up with TRBD1. Germline CDR1 reads MNHNY; CDR2 reads SVGAGI (reference sequence). J gave up 0 bases and V 7 bases, and 2 bases lay outside the gene matches. This CDR3 region has 14 residues.

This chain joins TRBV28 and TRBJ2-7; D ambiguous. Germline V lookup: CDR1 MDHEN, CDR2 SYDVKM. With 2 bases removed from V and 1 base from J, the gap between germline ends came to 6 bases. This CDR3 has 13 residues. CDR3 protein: CASSLVNSYEQYF. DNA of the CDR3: TGTGCCAGCAGTTTAGTAAATTCCTACGAGCAGTACTTC.

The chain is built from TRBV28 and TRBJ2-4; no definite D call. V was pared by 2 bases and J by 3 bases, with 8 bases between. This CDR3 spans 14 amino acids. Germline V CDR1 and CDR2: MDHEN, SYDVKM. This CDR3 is CASSLRQNKNIQYF. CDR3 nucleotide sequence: TGTGCCAGCAGTTTAAGGCAGAACAAAAACATTCAGTACTTC. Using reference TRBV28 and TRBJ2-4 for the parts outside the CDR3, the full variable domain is DVKVTQSSRYLVKRTGEKVFLECVQDMDHENMFWYRQDPGLGLRLIYFSYDVKMKEKGDIPEGYSVSREKKERFSLILESASTNQTSMYLCASSLRQNKNIQYFGAGTRLSVL.

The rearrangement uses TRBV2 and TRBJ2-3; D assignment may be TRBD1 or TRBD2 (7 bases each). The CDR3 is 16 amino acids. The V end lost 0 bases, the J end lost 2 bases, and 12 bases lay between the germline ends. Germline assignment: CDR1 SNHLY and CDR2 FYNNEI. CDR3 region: CASSEATGRATDTQYF. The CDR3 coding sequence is TGTGCCAGCAGTGAAGCGACAGGGAGGGCCACAGATACGCAGTATTTT.

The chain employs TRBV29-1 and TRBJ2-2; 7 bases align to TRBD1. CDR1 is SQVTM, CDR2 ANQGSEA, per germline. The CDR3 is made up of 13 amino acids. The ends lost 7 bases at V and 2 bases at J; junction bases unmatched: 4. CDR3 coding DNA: TGCAGCGGGGACAGAGCTAACACCGGGGAGCTGTTTTTT. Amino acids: CSGDRANTGELFF.

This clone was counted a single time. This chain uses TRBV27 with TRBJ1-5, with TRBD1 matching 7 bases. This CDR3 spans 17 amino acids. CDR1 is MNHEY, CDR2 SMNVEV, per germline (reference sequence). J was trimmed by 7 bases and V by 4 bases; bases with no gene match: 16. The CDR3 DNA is TGTGCCAGCAGTTCCTACGCAGGGGGTCAGAAATCGCAGCCCCAGCATTTT. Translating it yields CASSSYAGGQKSQPQHF.